Listed below are T cell receptor beta chains from one sample, sequenced in a study of blood T cell repertoires in COVID-19. Sequencing was performed with immunoSEQ multiplex PCR; in TCRdb, only in-frame clones are kept and a portion is missing. The table includes approximately 140,000 clones, 80% to 90% detected once. The sequenced sample was peripheral blood. All receptors come from a man between 18 and 35 years old with COVID-19, enrolled during active disease. Both conserved end residues are trimmed from each CDR3. D genes are given only for firm matches.

J gene: TRBJ2-1
D gene: TRBD2
V gene: TRBV9
CDR3 protein: ASSPGTSGTYNEQF

J gene: TRBJ2-2
D gene: NA
V gene: TRBV21-1
CDR3 protein: ASSSPTGRNTGELF

J gene: TRBJ2-5
D gene: NA
V gene: TRBV30
CDR3 protein: AWSPFSGAGETQY

J gene: TRBJ2-3
D gene: NA
V gene: TRBV6-5
CDR3 protein: ATKDSGYTDTQY

J gene: TRBJ1-2
D gene: NA
V gene: TRBV29-1
CDR3 protein: SATGDPRDNYGYT

J gene: TRBJ2-1
D gene: TRBD2
V gene: TRBV7-3
CDR3 protein: ASSSTSGSINEQF

J gene: TRBJ1-1
D gene: NA
V gene: TRBV25-1
CDR3 protein: ASNRGVNTEAF

J gene: TRBJ2-2
D gene: NA
V gene: TRBV15
CDR3 protein: ATSRGLARNTGELF

J gene: TRBJ2-2
D gene: TRBD2
V gene: TRBV28
CDR3 protein: ASLAGGPWTGELF

J gene: TRBJ2-7
D gene: TRBD2
V gene: TRBV28
CDR3 protein: ASSPTSRASGRYNEQY